This entry is about one TCR beta chain. Its cognate antigen is unknown. The record originates from a study of shared clonotypes between healthy human individuals. Turning to the study itself: Every donor yielded three CD4 naive, three CD4 memory, two CD8 naive and one CD8 memory plate.

At a deep level, the assay was run. Produced via immunoSEQ multiplex PCR; TCRdb's table is partial and in-frame only. The data contain roughly 650,000 clones, roughly 95% of them singletons. Points from the study as a whole: Clonotype sharing across a few donors was observed for around 5% of naive CD4 clonotypes. Non-shared clonotypes displayed generation probabilities falling below those of clonotypes present in all four donors.

The CDR3 length is 15 residues. The V gene's germline CDR1 is MDHEN and CDR2 SYDVKM. The ends were cut back, 0 bases at V and 0 bases at J, with 7 bases in the middle. Naive CD8 cells were CD45RO-negative, positively selected for CCR7, excluding terminally differentiated effector memory CD45RA+ cells. Sequencing input: naive CD8+ T cells sorted from blood. The TCR comes from a woman younger than 45 in good health. The chain links TRBV28 to TRBJ2-3, with D unclear. The CDR3 here is CASSLWETSTDTQYF. CDR3 sequence (DNA): TGTGCCAGCAGTTTATGGGAAACTAGCACAGATACGCAGTATTTT.